Listed below are T cell receptor beta chains from one sample, sequenced in a study of CD8+CD57+ T cells in acquired aplastic anemia. TCRdb re-called the reads through MiXCR, storing one row per CDR3 protein. The sample shows 250,000 to 300,000 distinct CDR3 sequences, roughly three fifths of them seen only once. Sequencing used sorted CD4+, CD8+, or CD8+CD57+ T cells (not recorded which) from PBMCs. The source of these receptors is a human donor with severe aplastic anemia or a healthy control (not recorded which). Both conserved end residues are trimmed from each CDR3.

TRBV28	TRBJ2-5	ASSLYSPGETQY
TRBV24-1	TRBJ2-7	ATSDLEATRQY
TRBV12-3/TRBV12-4	TRBJ2-7	ASSPNTYPYEQY
TRBV5-1	TRBJ2-7	ASRDPLTYEQY
TRBV20-1	TRBJ2-7	SARTSGGYEQY
TRBV20-1	TRBJ2-5	SAPPEVWGETQY
TRBV7-8	TRBJ1-1	ASSLGSGATTEAF
TRBV7-9	TRBJ2-7	ASKGTNSYEQY
TRBV4-2	TRBJ2-7	ASSQYYGIGGEQY
TRBV7-9	TRBJ2-6	ASSWPRGANVLT
TRBV6-4	TRBJ2-3	ASSDAAEASTDTQY
TRBV7-8	TRBJ2-7	ASSFGGDSYEQY
TRBV6-5	TRBJ2-5	ASSYSTAGQETQY
TRBV9	TRBJ1-6	ASSGGDRGSPPLH
TRBV10-3	TRBJ2-7	AIRTGTDSYEQY
TRBV4-1	TRBJ1-6	ASSQDLQGNSPLH
TRBV9	TRBJ1-6	ASSTAGQGSPPH
TRBV6-5	TRBJ1-4	ASSFTGERNEKLF
TRBV5-1	TRBJ1-4	ASSLDRGRNGKF
TRBV19	TRBJ1-1	ASRGTGYGEAF
TRBV10-3	TRBJ2-3	AISREERMGDTQY
TRBV7-9	TRBJ2-3	ASSIAGTSGGAADTQY
TRBV7-9	TRBJ2-7	ASTTERAVGEQY
TRBV7-3	TRBJ1-1	ASSGRGHGNTEAF
TRBV6-6	TRBJ2-2	ALGTGELF
TRBV19	TRBJ1-1	ASSPTTRGSTEAF
TRBV29-1	TRBJ1-1	SVVGQTETEAF
TRBV7-7	TRBJ2-1	ASSLAQAPALAGGADDNEQF
TRBV15	TRBJ1-1	AIRQGAFGEAF
TRBV29-1	TRBJ2-1	SVEEREGSNNEQF
TRBV5-1	TRBJ2-3	ASSLDWGGADTQY
TRBV2	TRBJ1-5	ASSLRHSNQPQH
TRBV10-3	TRBJ2-1	AISDLGSGGRKSYNEQF
TRBV6-2/TRBV6-3	TRBJ2-1	ASSDGDEQF
TRBV7-8	TRBJ1-5	ASSSDRDQPQH
TRBV27	TRBJ1-3	ASKRTSGNTIY
TRBV10-3	TRBJ2-1	AISAGTSDYNEQF
TRBV20-1	TRBJ2-5	SAGRSRGQIQETQY
TRBV6-5	TRBJ2-3	ASSYGASGYTDTQY
TRBV6-5	TRBJ1-5	ASSSLGQPQH